In its sample, the clone carrying this TCR beta chain was seen a few times. Participant-reported clinical history was the basis for cohort assignment. The sample comes from a study of blood T cell repertoires in COVID-19. Looking at the study overall: COVID-19 samples, acute and convalescent, were from the United States, Italy and Spain. Sources were T cells, B-cell-depleted T cells, or PBMCs; the material itself was cDNA or gDNA.

Under the authors' procedure: Scientists estimated how many nucleated cells there were by amplifying reference gene primers. The protocol was immunoSEQ multiplex PCR, while the TCRdb copy is restricted to in-frame clones and leaves out a portion. The V and J calls and clone size come from that table; D and trimming were worked out from the DNA. The sample contains a few hundred thousand clones, more than 75% of which appear only once. This TCR was recovered from a woman in her 50s who had recovered from COVID-19. The sample was PBMCs or T cells enriched from blood (not recorded which).

CDR3 coding DNA: TGTGCCTGGAGTACTCCGGGACAGGGGGTTCAAGAGACCCAGTACTTC. This encodes CAWSTPGQGVQETQYF. V is TRBV30 and J is TRBJ2-5; 11 bases fit TRBD1. The CDR3 totals 16 residues. The trim removed 2 bases at V and 2 bases at J, leaving 7 bases unmatched. Germline V gene data show CDR1 as GTSNPN and CDR2 as SVGIG (reference sequence).